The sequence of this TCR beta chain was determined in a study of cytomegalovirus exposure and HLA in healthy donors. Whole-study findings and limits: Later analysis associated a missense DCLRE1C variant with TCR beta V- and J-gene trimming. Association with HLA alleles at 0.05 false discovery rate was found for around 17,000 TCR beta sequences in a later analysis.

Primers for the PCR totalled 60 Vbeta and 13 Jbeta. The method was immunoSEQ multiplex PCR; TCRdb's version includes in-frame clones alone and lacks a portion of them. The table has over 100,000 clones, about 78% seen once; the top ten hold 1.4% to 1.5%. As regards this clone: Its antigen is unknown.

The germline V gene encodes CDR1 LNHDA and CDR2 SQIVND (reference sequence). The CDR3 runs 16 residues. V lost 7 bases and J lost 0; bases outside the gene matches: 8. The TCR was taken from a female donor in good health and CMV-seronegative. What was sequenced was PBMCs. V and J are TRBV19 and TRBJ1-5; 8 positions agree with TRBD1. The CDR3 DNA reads TGTGCCAGTACTTTGGACAGGGTCTATAGCAATCAGCCCCAGCATTTT. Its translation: CASTLDRVYSNQPQHF.